These 9 T cell receptor beta chains originate from one sample sequenced in a study of shared clonotypes between healthy human individuals. Profiling relied on immunoSEQ multiplex PCR, and the TCRdb table lists in-frame clones only, not all of them. The table has approximately 1,000,000 clones, 75% to 80% seen once. Material for sequencing was memory CD4+ T cells from PBMCs. This sample's subset: CD45RA-negative fraction. These receptors were obtained from a man between 18 and 29 years old in good health. Some clones in this sample may be carry-over from other donors' samples.

The genes are TRBV7-3 and TRBJ2-1, with D possibly called TRBD1 or TRBD2 (5 bases each). Between the trimmed V and J ends, which lost 4 bases and 6 bases, there was a span of 10 bases. The CDR3 sequence is 13 residues long. Germline values: CDR1 SGHTA, CDR2 FQGTGA. CDR3 bases: TGTGCCAGCAGCTCCGGGACCTTCAATGAGCAGTTCTTC. Protein product: CASSSGTFNEQFF.

This chain joins TRBV4-3 and TRBJ2-2; the D gene could be TRBD1 or TRBD2 (5 bases each). There are 17 residues in the CDR3. Trimming cost V 4 bases and J 4 bases, with 19 bases left between them. Germline V gene lookup returns CDR1 LGHNA and CDR2 YSLEER. This CDR3 is CASSRDGPGTITGELFF. The CDR3 DNA follows: TGCGCCAGCAGCCGAGACGGACCGGGGACCATCACCGGGGAGCTGTTTTTT.

J is TRBJ2-4 and V is TRBV15; no clear D gene. The CDR3 is made up of 18 amino acids. Germline lookup yields CDR1 LNHNV and CDR2 YYDKDF (reference sequence). The V gene lost 5 bases and the J gene lost 0 bases, with 20 bases spanning the gap. The CDR3 coding sequence is TGTGCCACCAGCCCCCTTATAGGAAGTGGGCTAGCCAAAAACATTCAGTACTTC. This encodes CATSPLIGSGLAKNIQYF.

This clone was observed a few times. The rearrangement uses TRBV12-5 and TRBJ1-1; tentatively, D is TRBD1 (6 bases). The CDR3 has 13 amino acids. Trimming stripped 7 bases from V and 9 bases from J, with 18 bases between. CDR1 is LGHNT, CDR2 FRNRAP, per germline. CDR3 sequence: CASASSPGTKAFF. The CDR3 DNA follows: TGTGCTAGTGCCTCTTCACCGGGGACAAAAGCTTTCTTT.

The chain recombines TRBV11-1 with TRBJ2-7; 9 bases are shared with TRBD2. Germline loops: CDR1 SGHAT, CDR2 FQDESV (reference sequence). The CDR3 length is 18 residues. V shed 1 base, J shed 2 bases, and the junction held 12 bases outside the gene matches. The CDR3 sequence: CASSLVLPGLAGTYEQYF. DNA of the CDR3: TGTGCCAGCAGCTTAGTTTTGCCGGGACTAGCAGGTACCTACGAGCAGTACTTC.

Turning to this clone: A much larger clonotype is one base distant, so this may be a read error. The chain has TRBV7-9 and TRBJ2-1, with 9 bases identical to TRBD1. The V gene's germline CDR1 is SEHNR and CDR2 FQNEAQ (reference sequence). This CDR3 spans 13 amino acids. V lost 5 bases and J lost 5; bases outside the gene matches: 1. The DNA of the CDR3 is TGTGCCAGCAGCCGGGACAGGGACAATGAGCAGTTCTTC. Translation: CASSRDRDNEQFF. The full variable domain, its missing parts supplied by reference TRBV7-9 and TRBJ2-1, is DTGVSQNPRHKITKRGQNVTFRCDPISEHNRLYWYRQTLGQGPEFLTYFQNEAQLEKSRLLSDRFSAERPKGSFSTLEIQRTEQGDSAMYLCASSRDRDNEQFFGPGTRLTVL.

The chain combines TRBV11-2 with TRBJ2-3; D unresolved. The CDR3 spans 15 residues. The V end lost 5 bases, the J end lost 7 bases, and 19 bases lay between the germline ends. The germline CDR1 and CDR2 sequences are SGHAT and FQNNGV. The DNA for the CDR3 is TGTGCCAGCAGCCCCACGGACGCGAGCTCTCATACGCAGTATTTT. This translates into CASSPTDASSHTQYF.

The chain recombines TRBV11-3 with TRBJ1-3, with D maybe TRBD1 (6 bases). Germline CDR1 is SGHNT and CDR2 is YENEEA. The CDR3 covers 14 residues. Trimming removed 1 base from V and 2 bases from J, with 6 bases in between. The CDR3 sequence: CASSLAGAGNTIYF. The CDR3 bases are TGTGCCAGCAGCTTAGCAGGGGCTGGAAACACCATATATTTT.

A few counts support this clone. V gene TRBV7-2 combines with J gene TRBJ2-7; the match to TRBD1 covers 8 bases. The CDR3 totals 14 residues. Germline-derived CDR1 and CDR2 are SGHTA and FQGNSA. V gave up 5 bases and J gave up 6 bases; unmatched junction bases: 9. CDR3 DNA sequence: TGTGCCAGCAGCATACGACAGGGGTCTTCCGAGCAGTACTTC. Its protein product is CASSIRQGSSEQYF. The variable domain in full, completed from reference TRBV7-2 and TRBJ2-7, reads GAGVSQSPSNKVTEKGKDVELRCDPISGHTALYWYRQSLGQGLEFLIYFQGNSAPDKSGLPSDRFSAERTGGSVSTLTIQRTQQEDSAVYLCASSIRQGSSEQYFGPGTRLTVT.